The sequence of this T cell receptor beta chain was determined in a study of CD8 T cells in Susac syndrome. From germline, CDR1 is SEHNR and CDR2 FQNEAQ (reference sequence). This CDR3 region has 15 residues. V gave up 4 bases and J gave up 6 bases; unmatched junction bases: 8. cDNA came from approximately 0.5 to 1 ug RNA primed by random hexamers. The TCR beta CDR3 was amplified by immunoSEQ multiplex PCR across 54 Vbeta, 13 Jbeta. MiXCR was run by TCRdb on the immunoSEQ multiplex PCR reads, yielding one entry per CDR3 protein. Found here are more than 20,000 distinct CDR3 sequences, about 92% of them singletons; the top ten hold 0.27%.

The specimen sequenced was CD8+ T cells from PBMCs. The chain joins TRBV7-9 to TRBJ2-1, with 8 nucleotides matching TRBD2. This clonotype was obtained from a human donor in good health. CDR3 loop: CASSWLGGASNEQFF. CDR3 sequence (DNA): TGTGCCAGCAGCTGGCTCGGGGGGGCTAGCAATGAGCAGTTCTTC.